These 11 T cell receptor beta chains came from one sample sequenced in a study of shared clonotypes between healthy human individuals (TCRdb year 2020). Library construction relied on the immunoSEQ multiplex PCR assay. TCRdb holds this immuneACCESS table with in-frame rearrangements only. Some clones are missing; in checked studies, unresolved V genes explain under half, and the rest has no known cause. This sample lists 2,500,000 or so clones; around nine tenths were detected once. More than 0.12% of the sample is held by the ten biggest clonotypes. Specimen: naive CD4+ T cells sorted from blood. The cell subset or site label, read with the paper, signifies: CD45RA+ positively selected. All receptors come from a young man in good health.

V is TRBV5-1 and J is TRBJ2-2; 12 bases match TRBD2. CDR1 is SGHRS and CDR2 is YFSETQ in the germline V gene. The CDR3 length is 20 residues. J was trimmed by 5 bases and V by 7 bases; bases with no gene match: 21. CDR3 bases: TGCGCCAGCGGCGGGGACGGCCGGACTAGGACTAGCGGGGCGACCGGGGAGCTGTTTTTT. It codes for CASGGDGRTRTSGATGELFF.

This chain uses TRBV6-1 with TRBJ2-7, with 10 nucleotides matching TRBD1. V gave up 10 bases and J gave up 2 bases; unmatched junction bases: 8. Germline-derived CDR1 and CDR2 are MNHNS and SASEGT. The CDR3 has 14 amino acids. The CDR3 protein is CATTLGTGAYEQYF. For the CDR3, the DNA is TGTGCCACCACCCTCGGGACAGGGGCCTACGAGCAGTACTTC.

The chain is built from TRBV29-1 and TRBJ2-2; 7 nucleotides align to TRBD1. This CDR3 has 13 residues. Germline lookup yields CDR1 SQVTM and CDR2 ANQGSEA. V gave up 6 bases and J gave up 1 base; unmatched junction bases: 2. This CDR3 is CSVNRGNTGELFF. CDR3 bases: TGCAGCGTGAACAGGGGGAACACCGGGGAGCTGTTTTTT.

This chain joins TRBV6-1 and TRBJ1-1; 9 nucleotides line up with TRBD1. J was trimmed by 11 bases and V by 7 bases; bases with no gene match: 8. CDR1 is MNHNS, CDR2 SASEGT, per germline. This CDR3 is built from 12 residues. The CDR3 sequence is CASTYRDREAFF. The DNA for the CDR3 is TGTGCCAGCACTTACCGGGACAGGGAGGCTTTCTTT.

Comments on this clone: This sample includes further DNA sequences coding for the same CDR3. This chain connects TRBV2 to TRBJ2-1; 8 nucleotides agree with TRBD2. CDR1 and CDR2 (germline): SNHLY, FYNNEI. The trim removed 5 bases at V and 7 bases at J, leaving 1 base unmatched. The CDR3 runs to 12 residues. The CDR3, as DNA: TGTGCCAGCAGTACTAGCGGAAATGAGCAGTTCTTC. As protein: CASSTSGNEQFF.

This chain uses TRBV4-2 with TRBJ2-3; perhaps TRBD2 as D (5 bases). This CDR3 has 15 amino acids. The V gene's germline CDR1 is LGHNA and CDR2 YNFKEQ. Deletions cut 8 bases from V and 5 bases from J, with 20 bases between. The CDR3 DNA reads as TGTGCCAGCGGGGTCTCGGGGAGCCTCGGAGATACGCAGTATTTT. Its protein is CASGVSGSLGDTQYF.

J is TRBJ2-7 and V is TRBV28; D gene unclear. Trimming stripped 6 bases from V and 2 bases from J, with 14 bases between. The CDR3 spans 14 residues. Germline V gives CDR1 MDHEN, CDR2 SYDVKM. The CDR3 here is CASRAGKRAYEQYF. The CDR3 region has the DNA TGTGCCAGCAGAGCAGGAAAACGAGCCTACGAGCAGTACTTC.

V usage is TRBV5-8 and J usage is TRBJ2-7; D is ambiguous. Germline V CDR1 and CDR2: SGHTS, YDEGEE. This CDR3 is built from 12 residues. Trimming left V 4 bases short and J 3 bases short, with 8 bases between. This CDR3 is CASSRVIYEQYF. The CDR3 coding sequence is TGTGCCAGCAGCCGGGTTATCTACGAGCAGTACTTC.

V gene TRBV7-2 combines with J gene TRBJ2-2; TRBD2 matches 10 bases. Germline V gene data show CDR1 as SGHTA and CDR2 as FQGNSA. CDR3 length: 16 residues. After removal of 5 bases from V and 4 bases from J, the junction contained 7 bases not matched to a gene. DNA of the CDR3: TGTGCCAGCAGCCCCCCTAGCGGGAGTACCACCGGGGAGCTGTTTTTT. Its protein product is CASSPPSGSTTGELFF.

About this clone: At the DNA level, this CDR3 is encoded by other sequences in the same sample as well. The J gene is TRBJ1-2, the V gene TRBV27; the match to TRBD1 covers 7 bases. The V and J ends lost 0 bases and 2 bases, in that order; junction bases with no gene match: 0. Per germline, CDR1 MNHEY and CDR2 SMNVEV (reference sequence). The CDR3 length is 14 residues. The CDR3, as DNA: TGTGCCAGCAGTTTATCGGACAGGAACTATGGCTACACCTTC. It encodes CASSLSDRNYGYTF.

J is TRBJ2-2 and V is TRBV7-3; D call uncertain. This CDR3 is built from 14 residues. Germline CDR1 SGHTA, CDR2 FQGTGA. V was clipped by 1 base and J by 2 bases, with 5 bases between them. The CDR3 loop is CASSLRVNTGELFF. DNA for the CDR3: TGTGCCAGCAGCTTAAGGGTCAACACCGGGGAGCTGTTTTTT.